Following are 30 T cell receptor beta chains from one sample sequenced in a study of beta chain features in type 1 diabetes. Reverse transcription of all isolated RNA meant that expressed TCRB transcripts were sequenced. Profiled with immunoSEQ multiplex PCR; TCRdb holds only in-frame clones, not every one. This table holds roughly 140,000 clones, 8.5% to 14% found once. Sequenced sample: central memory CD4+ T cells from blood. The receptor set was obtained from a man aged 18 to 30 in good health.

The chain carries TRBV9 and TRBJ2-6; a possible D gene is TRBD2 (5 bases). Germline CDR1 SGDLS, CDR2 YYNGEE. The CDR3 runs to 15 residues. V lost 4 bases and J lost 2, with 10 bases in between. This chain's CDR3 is CASSTGLPGANVLTF. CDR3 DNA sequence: TGTGCCAGCAGCACCGGACTTCCTGGGGCCAACGTCCTGACTTTC.

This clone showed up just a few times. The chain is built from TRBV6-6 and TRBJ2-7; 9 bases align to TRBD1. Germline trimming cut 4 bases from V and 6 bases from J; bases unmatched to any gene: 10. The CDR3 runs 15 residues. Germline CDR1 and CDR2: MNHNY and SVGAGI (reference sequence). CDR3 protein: CASSSQPGQGSEQYF. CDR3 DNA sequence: TGTGCCAGCAGTTCACAACCGGGACAGGGATCCGAGCAGTACTTC.

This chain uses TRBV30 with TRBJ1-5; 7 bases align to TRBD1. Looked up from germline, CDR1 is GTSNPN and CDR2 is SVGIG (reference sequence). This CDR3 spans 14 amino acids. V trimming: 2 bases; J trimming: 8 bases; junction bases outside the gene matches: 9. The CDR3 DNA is TGTGCCTGGAGTCCTCAGACAGGGAGAAAGCCCCAGCATTTT. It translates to CAWSPQTGRKPQHF.

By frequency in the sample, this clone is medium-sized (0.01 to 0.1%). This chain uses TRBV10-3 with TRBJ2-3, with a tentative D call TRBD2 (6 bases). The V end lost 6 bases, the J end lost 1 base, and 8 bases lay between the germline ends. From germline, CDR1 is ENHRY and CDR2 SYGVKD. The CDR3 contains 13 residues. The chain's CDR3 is CAIRGTGTDTQYF. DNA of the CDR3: TGTGCCATCAGAGGGACTGGCACAGATACGCAGTATTTT.

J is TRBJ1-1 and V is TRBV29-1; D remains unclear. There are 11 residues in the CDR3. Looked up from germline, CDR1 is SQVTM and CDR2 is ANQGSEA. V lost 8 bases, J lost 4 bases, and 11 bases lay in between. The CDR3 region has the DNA TGCAGCCCTGACCAGACCACTGAAGCTTTCTTT. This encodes CSPDQTTEAFF.

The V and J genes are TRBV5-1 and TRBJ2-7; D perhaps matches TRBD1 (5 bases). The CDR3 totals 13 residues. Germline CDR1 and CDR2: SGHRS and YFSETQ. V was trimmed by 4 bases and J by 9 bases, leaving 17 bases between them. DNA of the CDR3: TGCGCCAGCAGCCCCAGCTCGGACAAGGGGCAGTACTTC. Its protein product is CASSPSSDKGQYF.

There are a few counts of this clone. CDR3 amino acids: CASSPQGAKNIQYF. Written as DNA, the CDR3 is TGTGCCAGCAGCCCACAGGGGGCCAAAAACATTCAGTACTTC. J is TRBJ2-4 and V is TRBV9; 7 nucleotides agree with TRBD1. Germline V gene sequence: CDR1 SGDLS, CDR2 YYNGEE. CDR3 size: 14 residues. V was pared by 4 bases and J by 1 base, with 2 bases of the junction left unmatched.

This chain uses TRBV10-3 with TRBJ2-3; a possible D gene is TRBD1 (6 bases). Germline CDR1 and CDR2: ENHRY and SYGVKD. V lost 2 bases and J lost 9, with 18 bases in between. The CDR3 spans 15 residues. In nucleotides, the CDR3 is TGTGCCATCAGTGAGAAACAGGGTTTGGGGGTAACGCAGTATTTT. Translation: CAISEKQGLGVTQYF.

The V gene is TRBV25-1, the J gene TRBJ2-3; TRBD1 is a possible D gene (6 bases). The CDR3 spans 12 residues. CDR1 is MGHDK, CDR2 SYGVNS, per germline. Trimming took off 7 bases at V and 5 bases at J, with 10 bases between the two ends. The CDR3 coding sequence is TGTGCCAGCACCCTAGGGGGAGATACGCAGTATTTT. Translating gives CASTLGGDTQYF. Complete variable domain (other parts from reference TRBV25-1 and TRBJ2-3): EADIYQTPRYLVIGTGKKITLECSQTMGHDKMYWYQQDPGMELHLIHYSYGVNSTEKGDLSSESTVSRIRTEHFPLTLESARPSHTSQYLCASTLGGDTQYFGPGTRLTVL.

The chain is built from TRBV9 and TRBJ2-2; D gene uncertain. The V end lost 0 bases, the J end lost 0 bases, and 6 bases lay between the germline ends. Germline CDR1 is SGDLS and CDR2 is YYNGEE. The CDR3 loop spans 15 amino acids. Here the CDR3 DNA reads TGTGCCAGCAGCGTAGCGAGACCGAACACCGGGGAGCTGTTTTTT. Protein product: CASSVARPNTGELFF.

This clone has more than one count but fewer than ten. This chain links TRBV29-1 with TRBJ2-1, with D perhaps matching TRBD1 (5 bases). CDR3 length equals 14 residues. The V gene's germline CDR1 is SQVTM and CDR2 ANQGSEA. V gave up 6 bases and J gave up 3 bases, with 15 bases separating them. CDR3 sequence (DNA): TGCAGCGTAGCCGGGCAGGGAAGCTACAATGAGCAGTTCTTC. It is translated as CSVAGQGSYNEQFF.

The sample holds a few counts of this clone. The CDR3 DNA follows: TGTGCCAGCAGCGCGTCGAATAACTATGGCTACACCTTC. Protein sequence: CASSASNNYGYTF. The chain uses TRBV5-4 and TRBJ1-2; D ambiguous. Germline V gene data show CDR1 as SGHNT and CDR2 as YYREEE (reference sequence). The CDR3 is 13 residues long. The V and J ends lost 4 bases and 1 base respectively, with 8 bases between them.

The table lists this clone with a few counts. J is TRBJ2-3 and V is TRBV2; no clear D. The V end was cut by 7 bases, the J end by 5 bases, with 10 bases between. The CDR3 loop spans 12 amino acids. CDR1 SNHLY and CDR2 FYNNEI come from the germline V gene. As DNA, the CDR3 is TGTGCCAGCAAAGTGTTCGGAGATACGCAGTATTTT. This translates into CASKVFGDTQYF.

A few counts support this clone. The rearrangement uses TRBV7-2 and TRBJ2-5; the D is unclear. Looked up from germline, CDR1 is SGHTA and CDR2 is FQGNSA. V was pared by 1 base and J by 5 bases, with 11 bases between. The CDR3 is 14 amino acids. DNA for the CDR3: TGTGCCAGCAGCTTAGTGCACGGCTTGGAGACCCAGTACTTC. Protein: CASSLVHGLETQYF. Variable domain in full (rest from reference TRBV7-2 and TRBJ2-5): GAGVSQSPSNKVTEKGKDVELRCDPISGHTALYWYRQSLGQGLEFLIYFQGNSAPDKSGLPSDRFSAERTGGSVSTLTIQRTQQEDSAVYLCASSLVHGLETQYFGPGTRLLVL.

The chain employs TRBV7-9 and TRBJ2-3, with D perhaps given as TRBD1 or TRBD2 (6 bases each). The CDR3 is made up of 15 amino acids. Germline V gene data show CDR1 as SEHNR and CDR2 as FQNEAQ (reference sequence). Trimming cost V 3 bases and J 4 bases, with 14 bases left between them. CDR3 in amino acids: CASSLGGASADTQYF. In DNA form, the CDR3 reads TGTGCCAGCAGCTTGGGGGGCGCGAGCGCAGATACGCAGTATTTT.

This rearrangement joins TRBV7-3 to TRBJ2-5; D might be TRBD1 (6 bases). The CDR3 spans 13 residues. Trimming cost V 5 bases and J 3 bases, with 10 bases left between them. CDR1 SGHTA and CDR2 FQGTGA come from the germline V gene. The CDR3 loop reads CASSTHREETQYF. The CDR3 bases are TGTGCCAGCAGCACACACAGGGAAGAGACCCAGTACTTC. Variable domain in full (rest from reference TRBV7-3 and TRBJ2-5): GAGVSQTPSNKVTEKGKYVELRCDPISGHTALYWYRQSLGQGPEFLIYFQGTGAADDSGLPNDRFFAVRPEGSVSTLKIQRTERGDSAVYLCASSTHREETQYFGPGTRLLVL.

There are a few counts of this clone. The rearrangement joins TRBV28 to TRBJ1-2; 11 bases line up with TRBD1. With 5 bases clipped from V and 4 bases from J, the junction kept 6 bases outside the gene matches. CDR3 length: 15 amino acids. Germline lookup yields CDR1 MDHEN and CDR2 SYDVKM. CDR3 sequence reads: CASSTRTGGGYGYTF. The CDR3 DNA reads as TGTGCCAGCAGTACCCGGACAGGGGGCGGCTATGGCTACACCTTC.

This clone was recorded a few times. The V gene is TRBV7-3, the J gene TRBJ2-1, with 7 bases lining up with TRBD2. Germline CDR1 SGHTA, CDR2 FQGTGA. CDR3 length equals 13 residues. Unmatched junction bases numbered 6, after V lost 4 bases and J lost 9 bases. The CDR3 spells CASSWTSLGEQFF. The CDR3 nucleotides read TGTGCCAGCAGCTGGACTAGTTTGGGTGAGCAGTTCTTC.

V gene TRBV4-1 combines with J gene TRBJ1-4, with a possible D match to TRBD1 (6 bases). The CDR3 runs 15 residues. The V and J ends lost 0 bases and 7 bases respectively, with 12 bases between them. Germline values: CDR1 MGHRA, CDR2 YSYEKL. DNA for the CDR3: TGCGCCAGCAGCCAAGATACAGGGATTGGTGAAAAACTGTTTTTT. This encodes CASSQDTGIGEKLFF.

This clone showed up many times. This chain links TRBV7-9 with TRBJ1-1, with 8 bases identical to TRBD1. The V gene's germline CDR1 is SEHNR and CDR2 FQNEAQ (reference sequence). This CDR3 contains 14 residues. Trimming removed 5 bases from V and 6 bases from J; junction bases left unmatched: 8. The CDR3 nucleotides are TGTGCCAGCAGCCACGCCATGACAGGGGCTGAAGCTTTCTTT. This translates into CASSHAMTGAEAFF.

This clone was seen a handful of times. The CDR3 sequence is CASSFPGELFF. The CDR3 region has the DNA TGTGCCAGCAGCTTTCCCGGGGAGCTGTTTTTT. V and J are TRBV7-9 and TRBJ2-2; D gene unclear. Trimming cost V 3 bases and J 6 bases, with 2 bases left between them. The CDR3 length is 11 residues. CDR1 is SEHNR and CDR2 is FQNEAQ in the germline V gene (reference sequence). Full variable domain (rest looked up from reference TRBV7-9 and TRBJ2-2): DTGVSQNPRHKITKRGQNVTFRCDPISEHNRLYWYRQTLGQGPEFLTYFQNEAQLEKSRLLSDRFSAERPKGSFSTLEIQRTEQGDSAMYLCASSFPGELFFGEGSRLTVL.

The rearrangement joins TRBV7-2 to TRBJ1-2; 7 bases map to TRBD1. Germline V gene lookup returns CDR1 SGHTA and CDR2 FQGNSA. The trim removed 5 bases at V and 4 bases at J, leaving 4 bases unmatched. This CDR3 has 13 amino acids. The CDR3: CASSEYRGYGYTF. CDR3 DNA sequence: TGTGCCAGCAGCGAATACAGGGGCTATGGCTACACCTTC.

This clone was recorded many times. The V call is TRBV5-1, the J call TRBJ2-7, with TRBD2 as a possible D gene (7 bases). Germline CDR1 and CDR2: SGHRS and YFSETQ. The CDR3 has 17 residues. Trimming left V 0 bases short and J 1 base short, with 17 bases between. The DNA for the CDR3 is TGCGCCAGCAGCTTGGCTCCGGGAGGACAGAAGTCCTACGAGCAGTACTTC. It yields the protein CASSLAPGGQKSYEQYF. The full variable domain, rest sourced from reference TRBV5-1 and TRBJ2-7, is KAGVTQTPRYLIKTRGQQVTLSCSPISGHRSVSWYQQTPGQGLQFLFEYFSETQRNKGNFPGRFSGRQFSNSRSEMNVSTLELGDSALYLCASSLAPGGQKSYEQYFGPGTRLTVT.

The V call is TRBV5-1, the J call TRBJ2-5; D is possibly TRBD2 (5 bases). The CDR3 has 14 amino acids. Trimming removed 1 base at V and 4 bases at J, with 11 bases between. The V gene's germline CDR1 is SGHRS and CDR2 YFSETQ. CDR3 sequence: CASSLFVGGETQYF. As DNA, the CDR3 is TGCGCCAGCAGCTTGTTTGTCGGAGGAGAGACCCAGTACTTC.

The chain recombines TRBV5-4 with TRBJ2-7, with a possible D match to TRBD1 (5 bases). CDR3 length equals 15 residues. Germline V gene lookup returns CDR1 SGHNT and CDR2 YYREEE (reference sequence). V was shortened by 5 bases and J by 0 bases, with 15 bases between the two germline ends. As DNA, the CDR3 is TGTGCCAGCAGTACCGCAGGGCCTAGCTCCTACGAGCAGTACTTC. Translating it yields CASSTAGPSSYEQYF.

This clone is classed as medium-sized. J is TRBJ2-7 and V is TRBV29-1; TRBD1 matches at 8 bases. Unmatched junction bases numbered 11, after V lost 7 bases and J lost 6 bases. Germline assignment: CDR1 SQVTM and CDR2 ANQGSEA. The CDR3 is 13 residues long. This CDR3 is CSARRDRNTEQYF. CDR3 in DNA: TGCAGCGCCCGCCGGGACAGGAATACCGAGCAGTACTTC.

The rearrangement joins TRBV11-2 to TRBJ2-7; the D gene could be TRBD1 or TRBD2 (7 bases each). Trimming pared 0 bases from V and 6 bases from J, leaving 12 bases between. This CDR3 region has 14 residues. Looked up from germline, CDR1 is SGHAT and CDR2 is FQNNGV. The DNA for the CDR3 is TGTGCCAGCAGCTTAGAAGGGGGCGGGAGCGAGCAGTACTTC. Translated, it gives CASSLEGGGSEQYF.

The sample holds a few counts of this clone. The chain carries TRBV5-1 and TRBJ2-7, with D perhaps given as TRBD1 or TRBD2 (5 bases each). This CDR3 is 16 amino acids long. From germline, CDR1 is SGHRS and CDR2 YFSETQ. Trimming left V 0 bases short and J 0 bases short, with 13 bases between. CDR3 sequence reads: CASSLASGTSSYEQYF. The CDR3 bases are TGCGCCAGCAGCTTGGCCTCAGGGACGAGCTCCTACGAGCAGTACTTC.

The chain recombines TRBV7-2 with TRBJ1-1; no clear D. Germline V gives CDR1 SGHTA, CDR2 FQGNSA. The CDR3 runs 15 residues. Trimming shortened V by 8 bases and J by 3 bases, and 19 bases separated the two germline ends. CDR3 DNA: TGTGCCAGCCGCCAGAGCCCCGCGGCTGACACTGAAGCTTTCTTT. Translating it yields CASRQSPAADTEAFF.

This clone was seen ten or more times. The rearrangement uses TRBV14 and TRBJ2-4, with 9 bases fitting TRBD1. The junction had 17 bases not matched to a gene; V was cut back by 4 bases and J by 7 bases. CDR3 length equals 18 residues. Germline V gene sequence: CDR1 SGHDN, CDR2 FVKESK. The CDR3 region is CASSPIPQGAGSWNIQYF. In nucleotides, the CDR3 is TGTGCCAGCAGCCCGATACCACAGGGGGCCGGGTCATGGAACATTCAGTACTTC. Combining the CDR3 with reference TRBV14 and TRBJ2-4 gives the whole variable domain EAGVTQFPSHSVIEKGQTVTLRCDPISGHDNLYWYRRVMGKEIKFLLHFVKESKQDESGMPNNRFLAERTGGTYSTLKVQPAELEDSGVYFCASSPIPQGAGSWNIQYFGAGTRLSVL.